This entry lists 14 T cell receptor beta chains sequenced from one sample in a study of control samples from healthy donors and cancer patients. Here immunoSEQ multiplex PCR was the method, and the copy in TCRdb shows in-frame clones only, minus some. The sample holds a few hundred thousand clones, about nine tenths seen once. Source material: PBMCs. Source of these receptors: a man aged 40-49 years with head and neck cancer.

This clone has more than one count but fewer than ten. The V gene is TRBV7-9, the J gene TRBJ2-7; 8 bases align to TRBD2. The V and J ends lost 5 bases and 0 bases, in that order; junction bases with no gene match: 6. The CDR3 is 15 amino acids. Germline V gene data show CDR1 as SEHNR and CDR2 as FQNEAQ (reference sequence). CDR3 in amino acids: CASSLQRGSSYEQYF. CDR3 in DNA: TGTGCCAGCAGCCTGCAGCGGGGGAGCTCCTACGAGCAGTACTTC.

This chain links TRBV2 with TRBJ2-7; the D is unclear. This CDR3 spans 14 amino acids. The V gene's germline CDR1 is SNHLY and CDR2 FYNNEI. Trimming took off 3 bases at V and 6 bases at J, with 15 bases between the two ends. CDR3 amino acids: CASSEGWVRIEQYF. In DNA, the CDR3 is TGTGCCAGCAGTGAGGGGTGGGTCCGTATCGAGCAGTACTTC.

About this clone: Other DNA sequences in the sample encode the same CDR3. The chain employs TRBV2 and TRBJ1-5, with TRBD1 identical over 9 bases. The germline gives CDR1 SNHLY, CDR2 FYNNEI. Trimming took 9 bases from V and 4 from J; bases not matched to a gene: 7. The length of the CDR3 is 14 residues. CDR3 amino acids: CASSRQGVNQPQHF. The CDR3, as DNA: TGTGCCAGTTCTCGACAGGGGGTAAATCAGCCCCAGCATTTT. The whole variable domain, filled in from reference TRBV2 and TRBJ1-5, reads EPEVTQTPSHQVTQMGQEVILRCVPISNHLYFYWYRQILGQKVEFLVSFYNNEISEKSEIFDDQFSVERPDGSNFTLKIRSTKLEDSAMYFCASSRQGVNQPQHFGDGTRLSIL.

The rearrangement joins TRBV7-2 to TRBJ2-1, with 7 bases aligning to TRBD2. Germline loops: CDR1 SGHTA, CDR2 FQGNSA. The length of the CDR3 is 15 residues. Trimming removed 6 bases from V and 4 bases from J; junction bases left unmatched: 9. The CDR3 DNA reads as TGTGCCAGCAGGTCCACGGGAGGCCTATACAATGAGCAGTTCTTC. Its translation: CASRSTGGLYNEQFF.

In DNA, the CDR3 is TGTGCCTGGAGTGTAGTCACCAGTTCGGGAAACACCATATATTTT. Encoded protein: CAWSVVTSSGNTIYF. The chain carries TRBV30 and TRBJ1-3; D remains unclear. This CDR3 is built from 15 residues. V lost 0 bases and J 4 bases, leaving 13 bases between the germline ends. Looked up from germline, CDR1 is GTSNPN and CDR2 is SVGIG (reference sequence).

V and J are TRBV5-4 and TRBJ2-2; no clear D. Looked up from germline, CDR1 is SGHNT and CDR2 is YYREEE (reference sequence). The CDR3 consists of 20 residues. Trimming took off 2 bases at V and 0 bases at J, with 23 bases between the two ends. CDR3 residues: CASSFRNRMSGQTNTGELFF. DNA of the CDR3: TGTGCCAGCAGCTTCAGGAATCGGATGTCCGGGCAGACGAACACCGGGGAGCTGTTTTTT.

The CDR3 loop reads CASSPTQGITGELFF. CDR3 nucleotide sequence: TGTGCCAGCAGCCCAACCCAGGGTATTACCGGGGAGCTGTTTTTT. V and J are TRBV11-3 and TRBJ2-2, with D possibly TRBD1 on 5 matching bases. The germline gives CDR1 SGHNT, CDR2 YENEEA. CDR3 length equals 15 residues. With 5 bases removed from V and 5 bases from J, the gap between germline ends came to 15 bases.

The CDR3 spells CASSSTRRLPYEQYF. CDR3 coding DNA: TGTGCCAGCAGCTCCACCAGGAGGCTTCCCTACGAGCAGTACTTC. The gene calls are TRBV11-2 and TRBJ2-7; tentative D call: TRBD2 (5 bases). The CDR3 runs to 15 residues. V shed 4 bases and J shed 2 bases, with 15 bases lying between them. Germline V gives CDR1 SGHAT, CDR2 FQNNGV.

This chain joins TRBV7-6 and TRBJ1-6; D gene unclear. The length of the CDR3 is 15 residues. V gave up 1 base and J gave up 6 bases, with 10 bases separating them. The germline CDR1 and CDR2 sequences are SGHVS and FNYEAQ. DNA for the CDR3: TGTGCCAGCAGCTTAGATCGGGAGCGTAATTCACCCCTCCACTTT. The encoded protein is CASSLDRERNSPLHF.

The V gene is TRBV6-1, the J gene TRBJ1-1; TRBD1 aligns across 9 bases. V trimming: 3 bases; J trimming: 5 bases; junction bases outside the gene matches: 7. The length of the CDR3 is 15 residues. Per the germline V gene, CDR1 is MNHNS and CDR2 is SASEGT. Here the CDR3 reads CASSERTGGRTEAFF. As DNA, the CDR3 is TGTGCCAGCAGTGAGCGTACAGGGGGCAGGACTGAAGCTTTCTTT.

The CDR3 loop is CASSIVRGPKDTQYF. The CDR3 coding sequence is TGTGCCAGCAGCATCGTTCGGGGGCCGAAAGATACGCAGTATTTT. V is TRBV7-8 and J is TRBJ2-3; D might be TRBD1 or TRBD2, each matching 6 bases. Germline CDR1 is SGHVS and CDR2 is FQNEAQ. The CDR3 spans 15 residues. V lost 5 bases to trimming and J lost 5 bases, with 17 bases between them.

The J gene is TRBJ1-4, the V gene TRBV7-9; D possibly corresponds to TRBD1 (5 bases). CDR1 and CDR2 (germline): SEHNR, FQNEAQ (reference sequence). Trimming pared 5 bases from V and 13 bases from J, leaving 14 bases between. The CDR3 is made up of 12 amino acids. In DNA form, the CDR3 reads TGTGCCAGCAGCCCCGGGGGTCGGGGACTGTTTTTT. Translation gives CASSPGGRGLFF.

The CDR3 DNA sequence: TGTGCCAGCAGCTTAGTTGCTGGTTACGAAAAACTGTTTTTT. Translation gives CASSLVAGYEKLFF. The chain links TRBV7-9 to TRBJ1-4; D not resolved. The CDR3 is 14 residues long. Trimming removed 1 base at V and 8 bases at J, with 11 bases between. The germline V gene has CDR1 SEHNR and CDR2 FQNEAQ (reference sequence).

This clone has a handful of counts. The V and J genes are TRBV5-5 and TRBJ1-5; no clear D. From germline, CDR1 is SGHKS and CDR2 YYEKEE (reference sequence). CDR3 length: 16 residues. V gave up 4 bases and J gave up 7 bases, with 21 bases separating them. The CDR3 sequence: CASSHDMGLLGQPQHF. DNA of the CDR3: TGTGCCAGCAGCCACGACATGGGCCTTTTAGGACAGCCCCAGCATTTT.